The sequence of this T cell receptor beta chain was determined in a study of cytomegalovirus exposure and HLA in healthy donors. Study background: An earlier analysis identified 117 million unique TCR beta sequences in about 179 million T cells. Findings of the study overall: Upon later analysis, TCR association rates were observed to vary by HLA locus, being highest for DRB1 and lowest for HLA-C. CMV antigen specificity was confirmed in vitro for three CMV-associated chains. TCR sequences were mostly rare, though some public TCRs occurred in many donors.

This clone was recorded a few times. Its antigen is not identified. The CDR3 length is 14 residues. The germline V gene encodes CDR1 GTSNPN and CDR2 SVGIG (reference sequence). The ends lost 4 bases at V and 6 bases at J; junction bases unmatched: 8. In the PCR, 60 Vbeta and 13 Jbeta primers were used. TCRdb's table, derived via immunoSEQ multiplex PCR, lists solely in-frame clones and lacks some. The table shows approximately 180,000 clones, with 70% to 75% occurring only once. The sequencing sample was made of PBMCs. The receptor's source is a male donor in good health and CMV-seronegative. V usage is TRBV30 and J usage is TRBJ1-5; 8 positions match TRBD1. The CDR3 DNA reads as TGTGCCTGGAACCCAGGACAGGGAGGTCAGCCCCAGCATTTT. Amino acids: CAWNPGQGGQPQHF.